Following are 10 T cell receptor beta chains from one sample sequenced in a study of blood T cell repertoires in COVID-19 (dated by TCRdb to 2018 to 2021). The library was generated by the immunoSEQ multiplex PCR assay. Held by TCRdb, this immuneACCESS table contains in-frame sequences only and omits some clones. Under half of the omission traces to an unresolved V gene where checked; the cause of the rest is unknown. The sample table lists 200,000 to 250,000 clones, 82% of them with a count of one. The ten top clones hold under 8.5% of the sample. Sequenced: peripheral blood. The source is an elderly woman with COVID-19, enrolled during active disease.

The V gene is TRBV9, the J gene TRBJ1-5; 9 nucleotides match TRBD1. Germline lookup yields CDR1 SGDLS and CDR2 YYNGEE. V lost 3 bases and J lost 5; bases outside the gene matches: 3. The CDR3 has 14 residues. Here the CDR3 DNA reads TGTGCCAGCAGCGGGGGACAGGGCCATCAGCCCCAGCATTTT. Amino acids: CASSGGQGHQPQHF.

CDR3 sequence: CASSFEPKGTEAFF. CDR3 DNA sequence: TGTGCCAGCAGCTTTGAACCCAAGGGGACTGAAGCTTTCTTT. V and J are TRBV7-9 and TRBJ1-1, with D possibly being TRBD1 (5 bases). CDR1 is SEHNR, CDR2 FQNEAQ, per germline (reference sequence). The CDR3 totals 14 residues. V dropped 3 bases and J dropped 5 bases, with 13 bases sitting between them.

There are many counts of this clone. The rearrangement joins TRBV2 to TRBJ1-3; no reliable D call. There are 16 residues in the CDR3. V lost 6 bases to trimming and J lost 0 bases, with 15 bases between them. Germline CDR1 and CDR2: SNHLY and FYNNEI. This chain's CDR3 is CASSPPGSRSGNTIYF. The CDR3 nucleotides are TGTGCCAGCAGCCCCCCCGGGTCTCGCTCTGGAAACACCATATATTTT.

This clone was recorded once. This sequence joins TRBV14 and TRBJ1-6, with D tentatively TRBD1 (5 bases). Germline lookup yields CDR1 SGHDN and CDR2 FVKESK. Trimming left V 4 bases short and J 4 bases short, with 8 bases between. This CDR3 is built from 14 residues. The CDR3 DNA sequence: TGTGCCAGCAGCCCGGGACTGTATAATTCACCCCTCCACTTT. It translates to CASSPGLYNSPLHF.

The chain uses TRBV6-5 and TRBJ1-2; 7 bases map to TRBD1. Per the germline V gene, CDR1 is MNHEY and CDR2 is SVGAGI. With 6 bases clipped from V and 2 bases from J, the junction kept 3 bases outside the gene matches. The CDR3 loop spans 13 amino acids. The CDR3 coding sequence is TGTGCCAGCAGCCTGACAGGGAACTATGGCTACACCTTC. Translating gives CASSLTGNYGYTF.

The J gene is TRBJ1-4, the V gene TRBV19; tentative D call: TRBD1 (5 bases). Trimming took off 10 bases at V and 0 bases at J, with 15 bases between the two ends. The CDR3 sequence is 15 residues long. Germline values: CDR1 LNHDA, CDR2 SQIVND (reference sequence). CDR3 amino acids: CATSGGGATNEKLFF. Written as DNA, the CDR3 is TGTGCCACCTCCGGGGGAGGAGCAACTAATGAAAAACTGTTTTTT. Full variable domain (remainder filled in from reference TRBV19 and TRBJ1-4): DGGITQSPKYLFRKEGQNVTLSCEQNLNHDAMYWYRQDPGQGLRLIYYSQIVNDFQKGDIAEGYSVSREKKESFPLTVTSAQKNPTAFYLCATSGGGATNEKLFFGSGTQLSVL.

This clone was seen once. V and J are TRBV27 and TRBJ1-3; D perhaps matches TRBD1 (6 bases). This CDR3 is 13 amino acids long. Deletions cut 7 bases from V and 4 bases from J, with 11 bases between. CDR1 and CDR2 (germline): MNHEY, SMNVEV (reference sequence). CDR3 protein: CASKKGGGNTIYF. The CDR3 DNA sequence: TGTGCCAGCAAAAAAGGGGGAGGAAACACCATATATTTT.

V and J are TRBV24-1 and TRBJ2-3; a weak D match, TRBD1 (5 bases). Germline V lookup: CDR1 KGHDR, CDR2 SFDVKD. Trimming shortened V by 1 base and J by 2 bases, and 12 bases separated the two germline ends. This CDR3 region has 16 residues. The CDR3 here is CATSDFLRGNTDTQYF. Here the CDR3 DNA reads TGTGCCACCAGTGATTTTCTAAGGGGCAACACAGATACGCAGTATTTT.

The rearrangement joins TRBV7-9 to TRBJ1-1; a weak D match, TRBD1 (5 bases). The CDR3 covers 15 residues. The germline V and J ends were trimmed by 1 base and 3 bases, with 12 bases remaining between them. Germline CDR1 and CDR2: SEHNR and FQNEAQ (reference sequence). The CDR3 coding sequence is TGTGCCAGCAGCTTAGAATGGGGGAGGGACACTGAAGCTTTCTTT. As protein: CASSLEWGRDTEAFF.

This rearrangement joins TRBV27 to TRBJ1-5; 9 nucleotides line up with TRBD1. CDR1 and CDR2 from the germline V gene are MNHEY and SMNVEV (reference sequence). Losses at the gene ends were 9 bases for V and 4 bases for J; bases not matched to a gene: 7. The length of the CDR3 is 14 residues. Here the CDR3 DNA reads TGTGCCAGTGGGGCCGGGACAGGGAATCAGCCCCAGCATTTT. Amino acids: CASGAGTGNQPQHF.